The TCR beta chain described here comes from a study of OX40 agonist ivuxolimab in advanced cancers. Produced via immunoSEQ multiplex PCR; TCRdb's table is partial and in-frame only. The data hold around 22,000 clones, with about 83% observed a single time. This clone came up once. Antigen unknown. General study points: The CD4+ and CD8+ T cells in the blood had expanded clonally by week 6 at 0.1 to 3.0 mg/kg. Nonresponders included some who also had low normalized T-cell clonal expansion. There were, on average, more expanded clones in CD8+ T cells than in CD4+.

The material was CD4+ or CD8+ T cells sorted from blood, obtained in a trial of the OX40 agonist ivuxolimab. This TCR derives from an adult with an advanced solid tumor such as melanoma, head and neck, liver or kidney cancer.

The chain's CDR3 is CASSRQNSGANVLTF. The CDR3 nucleotides are TGTGCCAGCAGCAGACAGAACTCTGGGGCCAACGTCCTGACTTTC. The chain couples TRBV9 to TRBJ2-6; D is perhaps TRBD1 (5 bases). Germline CDR1 and CDR2: SGDLS and YYNGEE. CDR3 size: 15 residues. Trimming took 4 bases from V and 0 from J, leaving 8 bases between them.